The clone carrying this TCR beta chain was detected a few times. Its target is not known. The data stem from a study of T-cell memory formation after mild COVID-19. Study results and caveats: Clonal second-wave expansions that peaked on day 37 had unconfirmed SARS-CoV-2 specificity. CD4/CD8 balance characterized clones contracting day 15 to 85, and CD4+ skew characterized later expanders. Mostly located in CM and EM were contracting CD4+ clones, with contracting CD8+ clones located in EMRA.

Via MiXCR, TCRdb re-called the 5' RACE reads, giving one row per CDR3 protein. Altogether fewer than 350,000 distinct CDR3 sequences are present, approximately 14% being singletons, with the ten largest covering 21%. This clonotype originated in a man between 18 and 35 years old who had mild COVID-19 (a few samples of this study predate the infection). Cell type and time point are not known. Sequences were obtained from PBMCs or a T cell subset sorted from them (not recorded which).

The CDR3 sequence is CASSVGGSGFNEQFF. CDR3 coding DNA: TGTGCCAGCAGCGTAGGTGGGTCTGGTTTCAATGAGCAGTTCTTC. The rearrangement uses TRBV9 and TRBJ2-1, with D uncertain. Germline V lookup: CDR1 SGDLS, CDR2 YYNGEE. The V end lost 0 bases, the J end lost 6 bases, and 13 bases lay between the germline ends. The CDR3 runs to 15 residues.